This TCR beta chain was retrieved from a study of control samples from healthy donors and cancer patients. The germline CDR1 and CDR2 sequences are KGHSH and LQKENI. The CDR3 consists of 15 residues. The ends were cut back, 2 bases at V and 5 bases at J, with 14 bases in the middle. TCRdb's copy holds only in-frame clones and misses some; the assay was immunoSEQ multiplex PCR. The repertoire consists of 120,000 to 150,000 clones, with 80% to 95% occurring once and the leading ten covering about 11%. This TCR derives from a young man in good health. The rearrangement joins TRBV18 to TRBJ2-3; unclear D gene. Sequences were obtained from blood. The CDR3 DNA is TGTGCCAGCTCACCAGGGCCTCCAAAAGGAGATACGCAGTATTTT. Translation gives CASSPGPPKGDTQYF.